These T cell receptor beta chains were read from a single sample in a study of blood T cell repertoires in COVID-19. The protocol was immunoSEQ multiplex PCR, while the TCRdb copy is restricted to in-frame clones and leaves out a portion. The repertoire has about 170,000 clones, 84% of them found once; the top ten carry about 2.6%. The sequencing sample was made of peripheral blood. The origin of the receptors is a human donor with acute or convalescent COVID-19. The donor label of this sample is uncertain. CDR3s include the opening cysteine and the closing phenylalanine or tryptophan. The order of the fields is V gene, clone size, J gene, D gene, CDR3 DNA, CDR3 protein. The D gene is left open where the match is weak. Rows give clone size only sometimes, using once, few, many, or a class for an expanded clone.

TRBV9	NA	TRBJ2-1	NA	TGTGCCAGCAGCACAGGTCCCCCTGATGAGCAGTTCTTC	CASSTGPPDEQFF
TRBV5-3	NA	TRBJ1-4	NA	TGTGCCAGAAGCGGGGGCGGGCAGGGAAATGAAAAACTGTTTTTT	CARSGGGQGNEKLFF
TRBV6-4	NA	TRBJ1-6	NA	TGTGCCAGCAGTGCAGGGGACTCCTATAATTCACCCCTCCACTTT	CASSAGDSYNSPLHF
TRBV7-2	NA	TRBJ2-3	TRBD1	TGTGCCAGCAGCGCCGGGACAGGGCCAGTCACAGATACGCAGTATTTT	CASSAGTGPVTDTQYF
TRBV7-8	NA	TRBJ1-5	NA	TGTGCCAGCAGCTTAATAGTCGGGGGGCTTCAGCCCCAGCATTTT	CASSLIVGGLQPQHF
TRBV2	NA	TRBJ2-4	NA	TGTGCCAGCACGGGGGTAGCCAAAAACATTCAGTACTTC	CASTGVAKNIQYF
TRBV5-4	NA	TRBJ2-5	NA	TGTGCCAGCAGCTTGGCCAGGGGTCAAGAGACCCAGTACTTC	CASSLARGQETQYF
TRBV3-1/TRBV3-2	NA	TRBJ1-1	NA	TGTGCCAGCAGCCAATTGTCAGGAAAAGAAGCTTTCTTT	CASSQLSGKEAFF
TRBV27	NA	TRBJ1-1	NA	TGTGCCAGCAGTACAGGGAAGAGGAACACTGAAGCTTTCTTT	CASSTGKRNTEAFF
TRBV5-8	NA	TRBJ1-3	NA	TGTGCCAGCAGCTTGCGTACACCTCGCTCTGGAAACACCATATATTTT	CASSLRTPRSGNTIYF
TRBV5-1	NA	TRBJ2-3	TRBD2	TGCGCCAGCAGCTTGCAACCACTAGCGGGGAACACAGATACGCAGTATTTT	CASSLQPLAGNTDTQYF
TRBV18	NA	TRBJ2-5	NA	TGTGCCAGCTCGCCGACTAGTGAAGAGACCCAGTACTTC	CASSPTSEETQYF
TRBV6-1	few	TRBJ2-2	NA	TGTGCCAGCAGTGAAGAACAAATCGCGAACACCGGGGAGCTGTTTTTT	CASSEEQIANTGELFF
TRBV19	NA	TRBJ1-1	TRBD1	TGTGCCAGTAGTATGATGGACAGGGGGCCCACTGAAGCTTTCTTT	CASSMMDRGPTEAFF
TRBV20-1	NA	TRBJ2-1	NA	TGCAGTGCTAGTCGGGAGAAGGGTGAGCAGTTCTTC	CSASREKGEQFF
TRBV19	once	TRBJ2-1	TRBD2	TGTGCCAGTAGTATATTTGGGGGGCGGGAGGGCCCCCACAATGAGCAGTTCTTC	CASSIFGGREGPHNEQFF
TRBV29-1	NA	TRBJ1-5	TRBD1	TGCAGCGTTGGTGGGACAGGTAGCAATCAGCCCCAGCATTTT	CSVGGTGSNQPQHF
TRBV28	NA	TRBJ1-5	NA	TGTGCCAGCAGCTTTACAACAGGTGGACAGCCCCAGCATTTT	CASSFTTGGQPQHF
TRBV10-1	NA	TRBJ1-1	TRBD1	TGCGCCAGCAGCCGGGACAGGGGGCGGTCCCTCGAAGCTTTCTTT	CASSRDRGRSLEAFF
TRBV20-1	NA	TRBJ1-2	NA	TGCAGTGCTAGAGACATCTATGGCTACACCTTC	CSARDIYGYTF
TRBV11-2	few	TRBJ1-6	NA	TGTGCCAGCAGCTTAGATCCCGGCCAGGTGGGGGGTAATTCACCCCTCCACTTT	CASSLDPGQVGGNSPLHF
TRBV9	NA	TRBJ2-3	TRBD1	TGTGCCAGCAGCGTAGGTGAGGGGGCGAGGACAGATACGCAGTATTTT	CASSVGEGARTDTQYF
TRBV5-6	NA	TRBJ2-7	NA	TGTGCCAGCAGCCTACCTCTGGGTAGCGAAGTCACCTACGAGCAGTACTTC	CASSLPLGSEVTYEQYF
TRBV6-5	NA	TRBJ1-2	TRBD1	TGTGCCAGCAGGTCTCAGGGGGCCCCCTATGGCTACACCTTC	CASRSQGAPYGYTF
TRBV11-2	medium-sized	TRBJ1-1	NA	TGTGCCAGCAGCTTAAGGTGGGGGGTCACTGAAGCTTTCTTT	CASSLRWGVTEAFF
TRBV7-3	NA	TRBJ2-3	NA	TGTGCCAGCAGCTTCGGCGGTAGCACAGATACGCAGTATTTT	CASSFGGSTDTQYF
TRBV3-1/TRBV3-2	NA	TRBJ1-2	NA	TGTGCCAGCAGCCAAGTATTGGAGGCCTATGGCTACACCTTC	CASSQVLEAYGYTF
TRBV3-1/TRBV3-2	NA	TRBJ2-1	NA	TGTGCCAGCAGCCAACTCCCGGAGACAGCCGTCTCGCCTAGAACCTCCTACAATGAGCAGTTCTTC	CASSQLPETAVSPRTSYNEQFF
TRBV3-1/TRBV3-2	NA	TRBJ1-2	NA	TGTGCCAGCAGCCAAGAACTTGTTAACTATGGCTACACCTTC	CASSQELVNYGYTF
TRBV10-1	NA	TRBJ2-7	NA	TGCGCCAGCAGTGAGTCCCCTAGCCTCTCCTACGAGCAGTACTTC	CASSESPSLSYEQYF
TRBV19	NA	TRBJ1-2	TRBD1	TGTGCCAGTTTAAGGACAGGTTCTAACTATGGCTACACCTTC	CASLRTGSNYGYTF
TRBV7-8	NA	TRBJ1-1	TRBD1	TGTGCCAGCAGCTTAGAGAGGGGGCTTGCTGAAGCTTTCTTT	CASSLERGLAEAFF
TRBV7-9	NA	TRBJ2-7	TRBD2	TGTGCCAGCAACTTGGGAGGGGCAAGGTCCTACGAGCAGTACTTC	CASNLGGARSYEQYF
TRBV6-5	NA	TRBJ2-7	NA	TGTGCCAGCAGCCGGTCCCCCCAAGAGCAGTACTTC	CASSRSPQEQYF
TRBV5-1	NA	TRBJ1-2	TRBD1	TGCGCCAGCAGCCCGAGAAGCGGGACAGGGGAAGGCTACACCTTC	CASSPRSGTGEGYTF
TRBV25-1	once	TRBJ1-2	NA	TGTGCCAGCAGTCCCGAACAGGGAATTAGGTCTGGCTACACCTTC	CASSPEQGIRSGYTF
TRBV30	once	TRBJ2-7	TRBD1	TGTGCCTGGAGTGTGGGACAGGGTAAGCAGTACTTC	CAWSVGQGKQYF
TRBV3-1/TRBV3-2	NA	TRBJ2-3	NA	TGTGCCAGCAGCCAAGCTAGCGTGTATGGAGATACGCAGTATTTT	CASSQASVYGDTQYF
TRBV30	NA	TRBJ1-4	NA	TGTGCCTGGAGTCCAGACCCAGGGAATGAAAAACTGTTTTTT	CAWSPDPGNEKLFF
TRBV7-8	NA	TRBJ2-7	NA	TGTGCCAGCAGCTTAATACGTGGGGCCCCAAGCTCCTACGAGCAGTACTTC	CASSLIRGAPSSYEQYF
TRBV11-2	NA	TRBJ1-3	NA	TGTGCCAGCAGCCCGCTCCGGGGGGCTGGAAACACCATATATTTT	CASSPLRGAGNTIYF
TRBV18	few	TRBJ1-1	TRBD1	TGTGCCAGCTCACTGGCAGGGGGCGGGAACACTGAAGCTTTCTTT	CASSLAGGGNTEAFF
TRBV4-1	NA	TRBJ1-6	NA	TGCGCCAGCAGCCATGGTTCCCCTCAGGCAAATTCACCCCTCCACTTT	CASSHGSPQANSPLHF
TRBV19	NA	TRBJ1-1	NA	TGTGCCAGTAGTTCCCAGGCCCGAGGGACTGAAGCTTTCTTT	CASSSQARGTEAFF
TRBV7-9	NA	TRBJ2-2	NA	TGTGCCAGCAGTTCGCTCCCGGACAGTAACACCGGGGAGCTGTTTTTT	CASSSLPDSNTGELFF
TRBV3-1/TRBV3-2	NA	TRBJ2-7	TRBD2	TGTGCCAGCAGCCCGGGGGGGGTCGAGCAGTACTTC	CASSPGGVEQYF
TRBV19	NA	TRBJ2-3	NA	TGTGCCAGTAGTCCCTCCGGGAGCACAGATACGCAGTATTTT	CASSPSGSTDTQYF
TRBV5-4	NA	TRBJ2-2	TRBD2	TGTGCCAGCAGCTTGCTAGCGGGAGCCACCGGGGAGCTGTTTTTT	CASSLLAGATGELFF
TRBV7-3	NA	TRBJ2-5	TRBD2	TGTGCCAGCAGCTTAAGTGGTAGCGGGAGTGAGACCCAGTACTTC	CASSLSGSGSETQYF
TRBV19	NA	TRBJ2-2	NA	TGTGCCAGTAGTATAGATGGTCAGGGGACGGGCGGGGAGCTGTTTTTT	CASSIDGQGTGGELFF
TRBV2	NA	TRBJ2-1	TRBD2	TGTGCCAGCATGGAGCGGGAGGGAGCCCCCAGGGAGTTCTTC	CASMEREGAPREFF
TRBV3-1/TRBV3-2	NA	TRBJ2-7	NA	TGTGCCAGCAGCCAGACCAGGGGCTCCTACGAGCAGTACTTC	CASSQTRGSYEQYF
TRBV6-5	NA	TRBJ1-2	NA	TGTGCCAGCAGCAGCACAGATTCGAACTATGGCTACACCTTC	CASSSTDSNYGYTF
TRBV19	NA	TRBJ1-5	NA	TGTGCCAGTAGTGTAGGGAGGAGCAATCAGCCCCAGCATTTT	CASSVGRSNQPQHF
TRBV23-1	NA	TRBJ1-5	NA	TGCGCCAGCACCCCCCCCCGGGTTCAGCCCCAGCATTTT	CASTPPRVQPQHF
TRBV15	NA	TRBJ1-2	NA	TGTGCCACCAGCAGGGACAGTAGTGGCTACACCTTC	CATSRDSSGYTF
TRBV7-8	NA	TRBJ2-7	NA	TGTGCCAGCAGCTTAGGCCGGTTCTACGAGCAGTACTTC	CASSLGRFYEQYF
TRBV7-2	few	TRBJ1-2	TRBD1	TGTGCCAGCAGCTTAGTTGGGCAGGGGGGCTATGGCTACACCTTC	CASSLVGQGGYGYTF
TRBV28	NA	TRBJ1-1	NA	TGTGCCAGCACCCCGGGAGGGGCCAACACTGAAGCTTTCTTT	CASTPGGANTEAFF
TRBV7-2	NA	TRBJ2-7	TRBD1	TGTGCCAGCAGCTTAGCAGCACAGGGGACCAGTGAGCAGTACTTC	CASSLAAQGTSEQYF